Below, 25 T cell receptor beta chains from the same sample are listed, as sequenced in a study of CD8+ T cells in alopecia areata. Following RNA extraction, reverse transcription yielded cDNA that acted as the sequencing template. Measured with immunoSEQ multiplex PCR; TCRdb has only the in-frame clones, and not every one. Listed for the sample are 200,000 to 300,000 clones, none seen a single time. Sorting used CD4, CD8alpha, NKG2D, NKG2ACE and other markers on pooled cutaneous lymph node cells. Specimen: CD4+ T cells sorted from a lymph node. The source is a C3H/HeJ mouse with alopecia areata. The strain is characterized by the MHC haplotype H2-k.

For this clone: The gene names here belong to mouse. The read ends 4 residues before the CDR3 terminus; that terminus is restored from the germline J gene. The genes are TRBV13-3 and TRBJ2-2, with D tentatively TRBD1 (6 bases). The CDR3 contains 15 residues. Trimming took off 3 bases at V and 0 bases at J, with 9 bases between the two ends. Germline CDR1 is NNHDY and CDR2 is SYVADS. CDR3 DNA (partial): TGTGCCAGCAGTGGGACAGCCTCAAACACCGGG. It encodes CASSGTASNTG. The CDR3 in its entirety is CASSGTASNTGQLYF.

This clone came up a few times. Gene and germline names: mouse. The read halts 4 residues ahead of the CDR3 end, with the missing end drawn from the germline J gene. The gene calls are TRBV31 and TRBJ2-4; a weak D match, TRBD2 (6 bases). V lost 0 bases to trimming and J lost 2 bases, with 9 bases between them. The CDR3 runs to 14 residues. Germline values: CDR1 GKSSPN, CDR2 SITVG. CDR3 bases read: TGTGCCTGGAGTCTAGTGGGGGTTCAAAAC. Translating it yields CAWSLVGVQN. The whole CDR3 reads CAWSLVGVQNTLYF.

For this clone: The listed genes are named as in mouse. CDR3 residues: CASSRLGLGSETLYF. Incomplete CDR3 DNA: TGTGCTAGCAGTAGATTGGGACTGGGGTCAGAA. The chain joins TRBV17 to TRBJ2-3; TRBD2 agrees at 10 bases. The read terminates 4 residues before the CDR3 end, so the remaining end is supplied by the germline J gene. Germline CDR1 is MNHDT and CDR2 is YYDKIL. This CDR3 region has 15 residues. V lost 2 bases, J lost 4 bases, and 3 bases stayed unmatched.

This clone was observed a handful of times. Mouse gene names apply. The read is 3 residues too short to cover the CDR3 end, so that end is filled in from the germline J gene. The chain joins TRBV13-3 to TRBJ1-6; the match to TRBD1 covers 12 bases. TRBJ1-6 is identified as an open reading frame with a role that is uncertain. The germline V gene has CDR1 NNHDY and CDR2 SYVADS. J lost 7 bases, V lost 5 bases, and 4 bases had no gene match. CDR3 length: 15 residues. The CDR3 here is CASSRDRGLNSPLYF. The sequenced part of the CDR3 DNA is TGTGCCAGCAGCCGGGACAGGGGGCTCAATTCGCCC.

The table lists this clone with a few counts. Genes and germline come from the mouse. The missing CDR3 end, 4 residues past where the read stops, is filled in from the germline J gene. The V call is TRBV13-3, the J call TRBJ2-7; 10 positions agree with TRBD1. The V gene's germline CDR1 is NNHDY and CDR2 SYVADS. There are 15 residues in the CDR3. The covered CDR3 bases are TGTGCCAGCAGTGACCCCGGGACAGGGGAATAT. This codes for CASSDPGTGEY. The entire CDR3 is CASSDPGTGEYEQYF.

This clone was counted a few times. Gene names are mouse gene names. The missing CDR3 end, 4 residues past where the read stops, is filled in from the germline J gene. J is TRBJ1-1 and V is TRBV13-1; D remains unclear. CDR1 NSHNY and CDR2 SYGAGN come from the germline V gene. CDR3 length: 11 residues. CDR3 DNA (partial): TGTGCCAGCAGTGACACAACA. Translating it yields CASSDTT. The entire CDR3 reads CASSDTTEVFF.

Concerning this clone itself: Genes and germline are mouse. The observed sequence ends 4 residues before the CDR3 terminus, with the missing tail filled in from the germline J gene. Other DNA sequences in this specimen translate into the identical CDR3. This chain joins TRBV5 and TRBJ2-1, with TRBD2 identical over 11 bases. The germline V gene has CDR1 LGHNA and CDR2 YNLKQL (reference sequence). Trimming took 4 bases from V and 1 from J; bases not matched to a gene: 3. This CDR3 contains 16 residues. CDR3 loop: CASSPRTGGNYAEQFF. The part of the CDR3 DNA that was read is TGTGCCAGCAGCCCCCGGACTGGGGGGAACTATGCT.

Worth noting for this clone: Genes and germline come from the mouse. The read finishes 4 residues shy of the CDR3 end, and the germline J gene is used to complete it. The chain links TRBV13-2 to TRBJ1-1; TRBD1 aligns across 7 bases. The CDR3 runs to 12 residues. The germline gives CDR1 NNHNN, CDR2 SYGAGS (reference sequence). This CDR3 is CASGPGQREVFF. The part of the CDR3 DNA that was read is TGTGCCAGCGGGCCGGGACAGAGA.

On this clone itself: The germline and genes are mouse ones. The part of the CDR3 DNA that was read is TGTGCCAGCAGTGAGACAGGGTTTTCT. Its protein product is CASSETGFS. The CDR3, in full, reads CASSETGFSEQFF. The rearrangement links TRBV13-1 to TRBJ2-1; 7 bases match TRBD1. The DNA ends 4 residues before the CDR3 does, and the rest of the CDR3 is filled in from the germline J gene. The CDR3 is 13 amino acids. Germline values: CDR1 NSHNY, CDR2 SYGAGN.

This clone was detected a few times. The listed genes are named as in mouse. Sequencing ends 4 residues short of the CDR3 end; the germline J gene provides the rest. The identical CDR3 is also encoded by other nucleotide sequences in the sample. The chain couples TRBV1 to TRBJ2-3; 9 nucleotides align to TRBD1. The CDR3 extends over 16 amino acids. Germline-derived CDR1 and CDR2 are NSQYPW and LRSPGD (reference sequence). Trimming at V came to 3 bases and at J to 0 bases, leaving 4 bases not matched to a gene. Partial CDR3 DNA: TGCACCTGCAGTGCGACAGGGGGGTCTAGTGCAGAA. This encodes CTCSATGGSSAE. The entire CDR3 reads CTCSATGGSSAETLYF.

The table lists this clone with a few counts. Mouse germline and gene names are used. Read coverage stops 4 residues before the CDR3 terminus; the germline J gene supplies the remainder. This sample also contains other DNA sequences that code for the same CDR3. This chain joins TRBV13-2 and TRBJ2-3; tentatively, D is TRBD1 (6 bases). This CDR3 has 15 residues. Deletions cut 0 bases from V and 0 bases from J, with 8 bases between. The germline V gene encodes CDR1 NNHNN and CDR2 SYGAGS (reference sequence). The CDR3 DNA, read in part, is TGTGCCAGCGGTGATGCAGGGGCGAGTGCAGAA. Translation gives CASGDAGASAE. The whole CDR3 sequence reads CASGDAGASAETLYF.

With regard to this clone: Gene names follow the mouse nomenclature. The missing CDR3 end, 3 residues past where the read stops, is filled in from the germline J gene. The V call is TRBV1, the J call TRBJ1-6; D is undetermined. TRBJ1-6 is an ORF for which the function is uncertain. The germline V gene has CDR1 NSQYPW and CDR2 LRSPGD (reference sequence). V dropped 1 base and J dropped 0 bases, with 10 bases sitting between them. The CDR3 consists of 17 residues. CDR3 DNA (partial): TGCACCTGCAGTGCAGCACAGCCAGATTCCTATAATTCGCCC. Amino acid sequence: CTCSAAQPDSYNSP. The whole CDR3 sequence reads CTCSAAQPDSYNSPLYF.

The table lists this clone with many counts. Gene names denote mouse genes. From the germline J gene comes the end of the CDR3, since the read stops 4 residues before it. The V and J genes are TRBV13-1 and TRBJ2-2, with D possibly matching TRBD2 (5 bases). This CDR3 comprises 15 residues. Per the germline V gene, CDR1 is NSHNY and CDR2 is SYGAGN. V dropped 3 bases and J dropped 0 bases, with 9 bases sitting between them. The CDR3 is CASSAGPANTGQLYF. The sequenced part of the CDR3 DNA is TGTGCCAGCAGTGCTGGGCCTGCAAACACCGGG.

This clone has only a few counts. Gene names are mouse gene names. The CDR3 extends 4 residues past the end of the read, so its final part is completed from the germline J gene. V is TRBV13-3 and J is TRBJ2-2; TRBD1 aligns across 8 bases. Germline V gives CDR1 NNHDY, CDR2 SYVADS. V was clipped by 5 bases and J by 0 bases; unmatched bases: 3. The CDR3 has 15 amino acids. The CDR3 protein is CASSRGQANTGQLYF. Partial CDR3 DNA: TGTGCCAGCAGCCGGGGACAGGCAAACACCGGG.

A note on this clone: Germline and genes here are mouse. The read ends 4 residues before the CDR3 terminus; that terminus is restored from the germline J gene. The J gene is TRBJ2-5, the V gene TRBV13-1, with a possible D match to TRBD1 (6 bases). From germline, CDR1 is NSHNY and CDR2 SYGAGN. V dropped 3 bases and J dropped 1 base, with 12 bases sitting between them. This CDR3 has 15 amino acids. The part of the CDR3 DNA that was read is TGTGCCAGCAGTGTAGGGGGAGGGGACCAAGAC. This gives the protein CASSVGGGDQD. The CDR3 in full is CASSVGGGDQDTQYF.

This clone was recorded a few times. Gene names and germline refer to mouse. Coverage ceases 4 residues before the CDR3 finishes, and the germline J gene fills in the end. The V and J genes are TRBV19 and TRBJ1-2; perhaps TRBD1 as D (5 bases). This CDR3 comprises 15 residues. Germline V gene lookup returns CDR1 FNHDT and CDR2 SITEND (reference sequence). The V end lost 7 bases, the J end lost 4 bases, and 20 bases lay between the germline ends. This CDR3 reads CASSIRGGDGSDYTF. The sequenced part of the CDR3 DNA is TGTGCCAGCTCAATCCGGGGGGGGGACGGCTCC.

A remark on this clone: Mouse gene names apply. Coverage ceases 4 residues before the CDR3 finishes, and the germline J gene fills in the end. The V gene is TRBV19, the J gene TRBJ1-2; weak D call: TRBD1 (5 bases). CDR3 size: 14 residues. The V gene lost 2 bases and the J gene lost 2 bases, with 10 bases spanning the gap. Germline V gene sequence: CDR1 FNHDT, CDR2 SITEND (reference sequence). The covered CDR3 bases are TGTGCCAGCAGTATTCGCAGGGAGAACTCC. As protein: CASSIRRENS. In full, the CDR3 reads CASSIRRENSDYTF.

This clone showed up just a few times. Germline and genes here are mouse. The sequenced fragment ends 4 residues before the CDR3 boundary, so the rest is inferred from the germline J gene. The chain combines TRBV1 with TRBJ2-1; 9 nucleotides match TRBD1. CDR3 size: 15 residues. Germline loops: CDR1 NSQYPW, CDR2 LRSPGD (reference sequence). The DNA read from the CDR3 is TGCACCTGCAGTGCCGGGACAGGGATGAGGGCT. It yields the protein CTCSAGTGMRA. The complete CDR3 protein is CTCSAGTGMRAEQFF.

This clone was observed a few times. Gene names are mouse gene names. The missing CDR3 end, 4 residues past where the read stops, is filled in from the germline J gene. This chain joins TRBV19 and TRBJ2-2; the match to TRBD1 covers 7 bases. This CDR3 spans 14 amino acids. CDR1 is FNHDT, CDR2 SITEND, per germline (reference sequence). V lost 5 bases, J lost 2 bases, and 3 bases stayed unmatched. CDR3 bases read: TGTGCCAGCAGACAGGGGAGGAACACCGGG. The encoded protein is CASRQGRNTG. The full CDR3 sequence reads CASRQGRNTGQLYF.

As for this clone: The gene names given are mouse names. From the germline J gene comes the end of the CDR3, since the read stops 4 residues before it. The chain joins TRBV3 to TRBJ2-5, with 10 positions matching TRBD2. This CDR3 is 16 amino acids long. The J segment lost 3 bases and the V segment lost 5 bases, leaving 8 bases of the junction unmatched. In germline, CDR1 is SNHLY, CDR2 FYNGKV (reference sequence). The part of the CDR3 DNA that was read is TGTGCCAGCAGCCACGGGACTGGGGTTACTCAAGAC. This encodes CASSHGTGVTQD. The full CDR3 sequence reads CASSHGTGVTQDTQYF.

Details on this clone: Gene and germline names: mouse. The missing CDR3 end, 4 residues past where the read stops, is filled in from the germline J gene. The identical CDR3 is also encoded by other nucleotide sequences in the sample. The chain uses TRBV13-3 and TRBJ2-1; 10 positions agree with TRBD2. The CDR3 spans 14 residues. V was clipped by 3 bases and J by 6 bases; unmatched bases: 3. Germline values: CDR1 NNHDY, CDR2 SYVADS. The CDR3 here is CASSGLGGRAEQFF. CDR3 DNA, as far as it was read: TGTGCCAGCAGTGGGCTGGGGGGGCGTGCT.

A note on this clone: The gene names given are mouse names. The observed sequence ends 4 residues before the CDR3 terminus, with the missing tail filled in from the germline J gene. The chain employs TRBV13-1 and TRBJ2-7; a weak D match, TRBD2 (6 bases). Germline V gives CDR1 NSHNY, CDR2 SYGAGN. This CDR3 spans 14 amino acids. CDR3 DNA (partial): TGTGCCAGCAGTGATGCACTGGGTCTATAT. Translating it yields CASSDALGLY. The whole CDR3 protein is CASSDALGLYEQYF.

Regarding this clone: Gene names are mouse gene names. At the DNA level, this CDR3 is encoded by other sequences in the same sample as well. CDR3 bases read: TGCACCTGCAGTGCAGATCGGCAGGTTAACTATGCT. Its protein is CTCSADRQVNYA. The CDR3 in full is CTCSADRQVNYAEQFF. This sequence joins TRBV1 and TRBJ2-1; D gene uncertain. The CDR3 is cut off 4 residues early in the read; its end comes from the germline J gene. The V and J ends lost 0 bases and 0 bases respectively, with 9 bases between them. The CDR3 is 16 amino acids. Germline CDR1 is NSQYPW and CDR2 is LRSPGD (reference sequence).

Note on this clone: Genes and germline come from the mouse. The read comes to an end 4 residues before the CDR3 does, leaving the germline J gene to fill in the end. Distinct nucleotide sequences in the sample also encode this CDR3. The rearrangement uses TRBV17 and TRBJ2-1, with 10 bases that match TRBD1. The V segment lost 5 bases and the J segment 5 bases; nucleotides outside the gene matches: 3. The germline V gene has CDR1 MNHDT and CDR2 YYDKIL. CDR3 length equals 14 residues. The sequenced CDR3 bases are TGTGCTAGCAGTCCCGGGACAGGGGATGCT. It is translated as CASSPGTGDA. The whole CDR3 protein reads CASSPGTGDAEQFF.

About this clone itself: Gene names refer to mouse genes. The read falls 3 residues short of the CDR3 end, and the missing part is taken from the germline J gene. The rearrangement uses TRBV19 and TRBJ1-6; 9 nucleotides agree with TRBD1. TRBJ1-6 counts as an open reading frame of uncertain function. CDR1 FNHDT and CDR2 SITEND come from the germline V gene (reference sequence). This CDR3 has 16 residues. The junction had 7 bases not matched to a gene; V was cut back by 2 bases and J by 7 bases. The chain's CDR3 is CASSIWTGAMNSPLYF. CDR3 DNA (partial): TGTGCCAGCAGTATCTGGACAGGGGCAATGAATTCGCCC.